This T cell receptor (beta chain) is from a study of early T cells in non-severe SARS-CoV-2 infection. The overall study: The chains were unpaired, and the sequenced material was bulk RNA from unsorted whole blood. General study results and limits: Database matching using VDJdb favored anti-spike CD8 responses, with private and CD4 specificities left missing.

The CDR3 extends over 16 amino acids. Trimming took 3 bases from V and 0 from J, leaving 14 bases between them. The sample holds a few counts of this clonotype. The antigen is undetermined. Individual cDNA molecules were tagged with unique molecular identifiers, the study reported. TCRdb reprocessed the 5' RACE reads via MiXCR and lists one record per CDR3 protein. The sample holds over 100,000 distinct CDR3 sequences, 10% to 15% seen once. The source is an adult who was a healthcare worker with PCR-confirmed SARS-CoV-2 infection or an uninfected control (not recorded which). The V and J genes are TRBV12-3 or TRBV12-4 and TRBJ1-2; a possible D gene is TRBD1 (5 bases). Sequenced input: whole blood. CDR3: CASSLGLGGANYGYTF. In DNA form, the CDR3 reads TGTGCCAGCAGTTTGGGGTTAGGAGGGGCTAACTATGGCTACACCTTC.